This T cell receptor (beta chain) is from a study of regulatory T cells in long-lasting Graves disease. The study, taken as a whole, reports: Under persistent disease, TRBV28, TRBJ1-2 and TRBJ2-5 were used preferentially.

Time point given: newly diagnosed GD, antithyroid drugs for less than 3 months. Generation of the TCR library employed RNA extracted from PBMCs. This clonotype was detected only a few times. What it binds is not known. Arm-PCR of CDR3 regions and iRepertoire HTBI primers were used to build TCR beta libraries. Via MiXCR, TCRdb re-called the multiplex PCR reads, giving one row per CDR3 protein. The table shows some 500,000 distinct CDR3 sequences, with approximately 12% occurring only once. This CDR3 comprises 13 residues. Germline CDR1 and CDR2: DFQATT and SNEGSKA (reference sequence). V lost 3 bases and J lost 3, with 10 bases in between. In addition, the sample was reused for a study of T cells in Graves' hyperthyroidism and ophthalmopathy. As that report states: The HTBI primer set served for first-round RT-PCR of the TCR CDR3.

The sample was peripheral blood mononuclear cells (PBMCs), taken at new diagnosis, from a patient treated with antithyroid drugs. V usage is TRBV20-1 and J usage is TRBJ2-3; unclear D gene. This clonotype was sampled from a man aged 25 to 40 with Graves disease. The CDR3 bases are TGCAGTGCTAGTTTGGTCCGAACAGATACGCAGTATTTT. Its protein product is CSASLVRTDTQYF.